This T cell receptor (beta chain) was sequenced for a study of spatial heterogeneity in lung cancer (dated by TCRdb to between 2018 and 2020). In terms of the full investigation: Beta-chain transcripts were consistently detected in greater numbers than alpha-chain transcripts, which likely reflects a higher abundance of beta-chain transcripts. In the raw uncorrected reads, each unique combination of TCR and UMI appeared on average more than ten times. TCR alpha and beta repertoires were quantitatively compared across multiple tumor regions, matched nontumor lung and blood in non-small cell lung cancer. The study linked features of the TCR repertoire to counts of nonsynonymous mutations, which were determined by whole-exome sequencing of tumor tissue. Both alpha and beta chains were TCR-sequenced in samples taken at surgery, namely 220 tumor regions, fewer than 80 matched nontumor lung samples and over 55 PBMC samples. On the study overall, not on this receptor specifically: Confirming at a functional level the hypothesis that regional TCRs recognize regional mutations was considered to require additional single-cell paired TCR alpha and beta sequencing.

Reading the label with the study, this specimen's time point is: sample taken at primary tumor resection. Samples were obtained from roughly 72 patients with early-stage, untreated non-small cell lung cancer from the lung TRACERx cohort. TCR sequencing used whole RNA extracted from tumor and nontumor lung tissue, or from cryopreserved PBMC samples, without cell sorting. Only patients with enough RNA available from two or more tumor regions were chosen for TCR sequencing. Before being selected, tumor and adjacent nontumor lung specimens were reviewed by a lung pathologist. The germline V gene supplies CDR1 KGHSH and CDR2 LQKENI. From the cysteine up to the phenylalanine, the CDR3 has a length of 12 residues. Only the CDR3 part of the read is kept: 36 bases, read in frame from the first base. This clonotype was recorded many times. Its binding antigen is unknown. This sequence may be a read error, since a much larger clone differs from it by one base.

The receptor library was made with 5' RACE. The sequencer listed for this sample is NextSeq 500. The TCR library protocol attached a unique molecular identifier to each TCR cDNA molecule to allow correction of PCR and sequencing errors. Processing in the source paper ran as follows. TCR identification, UMI-based error correction and CDR3 extraction were all carried out with Decombinator tools. Expanded TCRs were defined as those above a frequency of 2 per 1,000, corresponding to the top 1% of the tumor frequency distribution. Each repertoire was subsampled 100 times to 5,000 TCRs, after which Renyi diversity was computed with the R vegan package. CDR3 similarity networks were constructed using string-kernel similarity of amino acid triplets, with links drawn between CDR3s whose pairwise similarity was above 0.82. TCRdb reprocessing: public reads trimmed at Q25 with fastp, clones called with MiXCR, in-frame beta chains kept. Rows merge per CDR3 protein into single entries with the most common DNA and genes. Clone size and V and J calls follow TCRdb, not the original study. Across this sample there are fewer than 6,000 distinct CDR3 sequences, with under 6% seen only once. The ten largest clones represent about a tenth of the sample.

The specimen was normal lung tissue next to the tumor, collected at surgery. The sequence was obtained from a female donor with early-stage non-small cell lung cancer. Recombination joined TRBV18 with TRBJ1-2; the D gene assignment is ambiguous. The DNA sequence is TGTGCCAGCTCCCGCCCCCAAAGTGGCTACAACTTC. This is translated as CASSRPQSGYNF.